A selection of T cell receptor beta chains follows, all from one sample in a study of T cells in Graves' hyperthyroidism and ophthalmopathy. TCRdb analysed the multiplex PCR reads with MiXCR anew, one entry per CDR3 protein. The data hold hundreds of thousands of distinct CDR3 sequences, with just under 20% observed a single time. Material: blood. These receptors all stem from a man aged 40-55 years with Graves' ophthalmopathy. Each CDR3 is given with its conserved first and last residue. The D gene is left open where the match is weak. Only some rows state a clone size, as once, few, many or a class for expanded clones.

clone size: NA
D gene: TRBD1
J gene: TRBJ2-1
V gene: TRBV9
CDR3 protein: CASSVSSGTGKNNEQFF
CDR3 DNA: TGTGCCAGCAGCGTATCTAGTGGGACAGGGAAGAACAATGAGCAGTTCTTC

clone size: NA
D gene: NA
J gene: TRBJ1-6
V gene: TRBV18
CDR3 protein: CASSPGVGSYNSPLHF
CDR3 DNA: TGTGCCAGCTCACCGGGGGTGGGCTCCTATAATTCACCCCTCCACTTT

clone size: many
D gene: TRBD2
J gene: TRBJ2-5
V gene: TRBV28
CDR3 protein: CASNLAGEGGETQYF
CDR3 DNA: TGTGCCAGCAACTTAGCGGGAGAAGGGGGAGAGACCCAGTACTTC

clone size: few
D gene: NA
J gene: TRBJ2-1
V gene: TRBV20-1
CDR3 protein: CSTPGAEFSDNEQFF
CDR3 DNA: TGCAGTACCCCCGGGGCGGAATTCTCTGACAATGAGCAGTTCTTC

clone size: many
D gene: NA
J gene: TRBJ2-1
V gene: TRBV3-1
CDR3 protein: CASGVKGLVNEQFF
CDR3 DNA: TGTGCCAGCGGGGTAAAGGGATTAGTCAATGAGCAGTTCTTC

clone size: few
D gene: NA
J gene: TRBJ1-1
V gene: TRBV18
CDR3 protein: CASSAGASGTEAFF
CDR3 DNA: TGTGCCAGCTCAGCGGGGGCGTCGGGGACTGAAGCTTTCTTT

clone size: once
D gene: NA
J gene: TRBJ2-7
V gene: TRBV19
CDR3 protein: CASSIQTYEQYF
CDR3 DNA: TGTGCCAGTAGTATCCAGACCTACGAGCAGTACTTC

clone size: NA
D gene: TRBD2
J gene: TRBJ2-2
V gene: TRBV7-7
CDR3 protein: CAGTSGNGELFF
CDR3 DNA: TGTGCTGGGACTAGCGGGAACGGGGAGCTGTTTTTT

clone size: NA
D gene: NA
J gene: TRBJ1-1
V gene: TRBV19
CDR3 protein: CASSKRGITEAFF
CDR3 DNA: TGTGCCAGTAGTAAAAGAGGGATTACTGAAGCTTTCTTT

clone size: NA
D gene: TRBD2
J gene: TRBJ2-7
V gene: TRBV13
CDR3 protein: CASSSRGGSSCEQYF
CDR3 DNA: TGTGCCAGCAGCTCTCGGGGGGGGAGCTCCTGCGAGCAGTACTTC

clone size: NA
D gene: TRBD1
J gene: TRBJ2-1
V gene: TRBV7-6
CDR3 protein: CASSFSGTGANEQFF
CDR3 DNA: TGTGCCAGCAGCTTTTCCGGGACAGGGGCGAATGAGCAGTTCTTC

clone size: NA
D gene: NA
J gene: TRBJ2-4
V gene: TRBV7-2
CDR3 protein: CASSSFQTGAKNIQYF
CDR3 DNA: TGTGCCAGCAGCTCCTTTCAGACGGGCGCCAAAAACATTCAGTACTTC

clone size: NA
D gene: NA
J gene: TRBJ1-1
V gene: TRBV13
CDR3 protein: CASSPGGSGANTEAFF
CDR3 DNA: TGTGCCAGCAGCCCGGGGGGTAGCGGCGCGAACACTGAAGCTTTCTTT

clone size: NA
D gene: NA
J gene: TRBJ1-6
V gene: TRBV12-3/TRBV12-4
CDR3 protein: CASSLHGQGNSPLHF
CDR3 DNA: TGTGCCAGCAGTTTACACGGGCAGGGTAATTCACCCCTCCACTTT

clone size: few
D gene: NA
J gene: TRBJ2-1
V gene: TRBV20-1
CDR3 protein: CSARERLESYNEQFF
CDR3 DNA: TGCAGTGCTAGAGAACGGCTTGAGTCCTACAATGAGCAGTTCTTC

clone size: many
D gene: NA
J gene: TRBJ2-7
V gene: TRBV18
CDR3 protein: CASSPGVVDEQYF
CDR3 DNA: TGTGCCAGCTCACCAGGTGTGGTGGACGAGCAGTACTTC

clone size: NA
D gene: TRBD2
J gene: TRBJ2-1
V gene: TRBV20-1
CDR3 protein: CSAKKMGLAGTSSYNEQFF
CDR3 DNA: TGCAGTGCCAAGAAGATGGGGTTAGCGGGGACAAGCTCCTACAATGAGCAGTTCTTC

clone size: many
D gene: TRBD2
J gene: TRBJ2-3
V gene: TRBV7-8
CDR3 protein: CASSVTSGRNTQYF
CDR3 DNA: TGTGCCAGCAGCGTCACTAGCGGGAGAAATACGCAGTATTTT

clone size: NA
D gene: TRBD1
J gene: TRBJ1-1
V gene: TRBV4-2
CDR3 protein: CASGQDDGQAGAEAFF
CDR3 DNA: TGTGCCAGCGGCCAAGATGACGGACAGGCGGGCGCTGAAGCTTTCTTT

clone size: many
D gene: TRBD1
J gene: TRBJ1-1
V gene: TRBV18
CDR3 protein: CASSPLTGGNTEAFF
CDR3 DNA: TGTGCCAGCTCACCTTTGACAGGGGGGAACACTGAAGCTTTCTTT

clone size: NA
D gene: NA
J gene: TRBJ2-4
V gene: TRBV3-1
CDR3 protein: CASSPTRDINIQYF
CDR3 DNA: TGTGCCAGCAGCCCTACCAGGGACATAAACATTCAGTACTTC

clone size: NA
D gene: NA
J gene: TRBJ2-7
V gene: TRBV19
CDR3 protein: CASSIGRGVYEQYF
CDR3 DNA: TGTGCCAGTAGTATCGGCAGGGGAGTGTACGAGCAGTACTTC

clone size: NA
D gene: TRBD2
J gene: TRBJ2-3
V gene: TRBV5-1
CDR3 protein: CASSSSSGGDTQYF
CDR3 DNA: TGCGCCAGCAGCTCCTCTAGCGGGGGGGATACGCAGTATTTT

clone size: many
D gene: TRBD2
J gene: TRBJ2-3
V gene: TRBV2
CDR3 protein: CASSDDSGSHTQYF
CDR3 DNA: TGTGCCAGCAGTGACGATAGCGGGAGTCATACGCAGTATTTT

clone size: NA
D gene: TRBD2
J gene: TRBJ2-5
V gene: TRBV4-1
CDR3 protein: CASSQEPGGLRETQYF
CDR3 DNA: TGCGCCAGCAGCCAAGAACCGGGGGGGTTGAGGGAGACCCAGTACTTC

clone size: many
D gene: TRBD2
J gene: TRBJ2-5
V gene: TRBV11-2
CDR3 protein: CASSWGTSGSETQYF
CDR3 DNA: TGTGCCAGCAGCTGGGGGACTAGCGGGTCGGAGACCCAGTACTTC

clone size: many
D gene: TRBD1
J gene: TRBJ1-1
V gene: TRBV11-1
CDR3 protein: CASSRTDRVWEAFF
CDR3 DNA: TGTGCCAGCAGCCGAACAGACAGGGTATGGGAAGCTTTCTTT

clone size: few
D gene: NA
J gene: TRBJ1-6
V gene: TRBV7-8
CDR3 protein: CASSLEGPASSYNSPLHF
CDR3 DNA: TGTGCCAGCAGCTTAGAGGGACCGGCGAGCTCCTATAATTCACCCCTCCACTTT

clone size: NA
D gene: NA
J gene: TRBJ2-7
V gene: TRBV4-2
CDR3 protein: CASSQEAHSQYEQYF
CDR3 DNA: TGTGCCAGCAGCCAAGAAGCGCACTCTCAATACGAGCAGTACTTC

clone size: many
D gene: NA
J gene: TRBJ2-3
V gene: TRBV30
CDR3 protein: CAWSVVSGVAGDTQYF
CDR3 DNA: TGTGCCTGGAGTGTAGTTTCAGGTGTGGCCGGAGATACGCAGTATTTT

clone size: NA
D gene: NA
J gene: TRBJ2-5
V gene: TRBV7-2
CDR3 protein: CASSLEASEQETQYF
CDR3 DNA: TGTGCCAGCAGCTTAGAGGCTAGCGAGCAAGAGACCCAGTACTTC

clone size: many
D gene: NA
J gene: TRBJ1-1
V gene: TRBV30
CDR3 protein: CAWRVGTYTEAFF
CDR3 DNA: TGTGCCTGGAGGGTGGGCACGTACACTGAAGCTTTCTTT

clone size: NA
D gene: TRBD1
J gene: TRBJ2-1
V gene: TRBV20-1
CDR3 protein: CGVIPFPPGQAYNEQFF
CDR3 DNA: TGCGGTGTCATCCCTTTTCCGCCGGGACAGGCCTACAATGAGCAGTTCTTC

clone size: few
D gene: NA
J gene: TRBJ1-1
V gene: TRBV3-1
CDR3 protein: CASSLTNGGWMNTEAFF
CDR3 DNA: TGTGCCAGCAGCCTAACGAACGGGGGGTGGATGAACACTGAAGCTTTCTTT

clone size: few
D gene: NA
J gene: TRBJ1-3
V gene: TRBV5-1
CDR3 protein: CASSGGSSIFGNTIYF
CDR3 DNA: TGCGCCAGCAGCGGGGGGAGTTCAATCTTTGGAAACACCATATATTTT

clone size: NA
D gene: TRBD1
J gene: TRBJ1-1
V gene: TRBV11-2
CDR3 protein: CASSSGILGTGGEAFF
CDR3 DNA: TGTGCCAGCAGCTCGGGGATCCTCGGGACAGGGGGCGAAGCTTTCTTT

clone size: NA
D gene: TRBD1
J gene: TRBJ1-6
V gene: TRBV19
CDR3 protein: CASSRYGGQPNSPLHF
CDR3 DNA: TGTGCCAGTAGCCGGTACGGGGGACAGCCTAATTCACCCCTCCACTTT

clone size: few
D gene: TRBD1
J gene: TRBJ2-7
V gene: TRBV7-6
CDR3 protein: CASSPGTGNSYEQYF
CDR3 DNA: TGTGCCAGCAGCCCCGGGACAGGGAATTCCTACGAGCAGTACTTC

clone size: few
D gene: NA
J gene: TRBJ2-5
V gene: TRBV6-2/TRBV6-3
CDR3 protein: CASSYSGDAETQYF
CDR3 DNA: TGTGCCAGCAGTTACTCGGGCGATGCAGAGACCCAGTACTTC

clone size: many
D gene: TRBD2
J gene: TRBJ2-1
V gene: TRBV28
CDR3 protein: CASSFWGLADEQFF
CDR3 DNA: TGTGCCAGCAGTTTTTGGGGACTAGCAGATGAGCAGTTCTTC

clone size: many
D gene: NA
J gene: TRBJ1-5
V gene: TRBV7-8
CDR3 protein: CASSLQQSNQPQHF
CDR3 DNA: TGTGCCAGCAGCTTACAACAGAGCAATCAGCCCCAGCATTTT

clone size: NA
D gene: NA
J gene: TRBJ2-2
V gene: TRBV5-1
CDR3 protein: CASSHGASNTGELFF
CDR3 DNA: TGCGCCAGCAGCCACGGGGCTTCGAACACCGGGGAGCTGTTTTTT

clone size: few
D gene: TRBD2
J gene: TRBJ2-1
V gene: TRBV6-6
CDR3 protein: CASSYSRLAGARGNEQFF
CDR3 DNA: TGTGCCAGCAGTTACTCGAGACTAGCGGGGGCACGAGGCAATGAGCAGTTCTTC

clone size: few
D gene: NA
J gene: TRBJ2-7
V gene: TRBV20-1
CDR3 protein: CSARGRHHSSYEQYF
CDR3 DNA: TGCAGTGCTAGAGGACGTCACCACAGCTCCTACGAGCAGTACTTC

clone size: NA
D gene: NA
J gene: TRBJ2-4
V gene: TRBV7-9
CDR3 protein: CASSLTLLAKNIQYF
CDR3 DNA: TGTGCCAGCAGTCTGACCCTTTTAGCCAAAAACATTCAGTACTTC

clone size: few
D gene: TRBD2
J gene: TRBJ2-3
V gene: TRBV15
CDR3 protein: CATSRGLAGRNIDTDTQYF
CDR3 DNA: TGTGCCACCAGCAGAGGACTAGCGGGGCGCAACATAGACACAGATACGCAGTATTTT

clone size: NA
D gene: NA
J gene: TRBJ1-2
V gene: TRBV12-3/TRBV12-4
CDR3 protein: CASSPSVFTYGYTF
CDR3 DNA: TGTGCCAGCAGTCCCTCAGTTTTTACCTATGGCTACACCTTC

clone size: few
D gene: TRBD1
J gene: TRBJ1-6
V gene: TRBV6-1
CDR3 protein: CASSEIKGASHNSPLHF
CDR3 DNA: TGTGCCAGCAGTGAAATTAAGGGGGCGTCCCATAATTCACCCCTCCACTTT

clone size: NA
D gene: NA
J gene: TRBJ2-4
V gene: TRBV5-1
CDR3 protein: CASSLTSQGNIQYF
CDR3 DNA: TGCGCCAGCAGCTTGACTAGCCAGGGAAACATTCAGTACTTC

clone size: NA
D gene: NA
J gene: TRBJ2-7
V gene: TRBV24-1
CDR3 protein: CATSDGHGPGGEQYF
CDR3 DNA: TGTGCCACCAGTGATGGACACGGGCCCGGGGGCGAGCAGTACTTC

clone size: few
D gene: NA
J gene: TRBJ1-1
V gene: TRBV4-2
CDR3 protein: CASSQGGPGPEAFF
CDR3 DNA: TGTGCCAGCAGCCAAGGGGGCCCCGGTCCGGAAGCTTTCTTT

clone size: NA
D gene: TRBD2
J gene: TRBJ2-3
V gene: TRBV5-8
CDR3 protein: CASSAGLARGGREDTQYF
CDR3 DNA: TGTGCCAGCAGCGCGGGCCTCGCGCGGGGGGGCAGAGAAGATACGCAGTATTTT

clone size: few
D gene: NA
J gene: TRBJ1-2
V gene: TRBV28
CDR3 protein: CASRGRDGYTF
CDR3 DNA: TGTGCCAGCAGGGGACGCGATGGCTACACCTTC

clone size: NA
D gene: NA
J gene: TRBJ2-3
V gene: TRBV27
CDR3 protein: CASSLSYSDTQYF
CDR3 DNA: TGTGCCAGCAGTTTATCGTATTCAGATACGCAGTATTTT

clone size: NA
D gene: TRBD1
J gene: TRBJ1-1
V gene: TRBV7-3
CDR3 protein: CASSLGGTGNTEAFF
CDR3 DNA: TGTGCCAGCAGCTTAGGCGGGACAGGAAACACTGAAGCTTTCTTT

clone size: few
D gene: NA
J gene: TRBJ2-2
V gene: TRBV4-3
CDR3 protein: CASSQDLPGTTGHTGELFF
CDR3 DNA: TGCGCCAGCAGCCAAGATCTTCCGGGAACTACGGGTCACACCGGGGAGCTGTTTTTT

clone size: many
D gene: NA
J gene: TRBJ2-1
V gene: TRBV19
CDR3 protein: CASSIPPVREQFF
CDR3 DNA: TGTGCCAGTAGTATACCCCCCGTGCGTGAGCAGTTCTTC

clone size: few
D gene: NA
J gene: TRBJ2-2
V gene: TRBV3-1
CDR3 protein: CASHADGRINTGELFF
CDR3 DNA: TGTGCCAGCCACGCGGACGGAAGAATCAACACCGGGGAGCTGTTTTTT

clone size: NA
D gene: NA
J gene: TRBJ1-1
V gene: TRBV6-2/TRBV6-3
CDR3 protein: CASNQPGHWNTEAFF
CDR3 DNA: TGTGCCAGCAACCAACCGGGACACTGGAACACTGAAGCTTTCTTT

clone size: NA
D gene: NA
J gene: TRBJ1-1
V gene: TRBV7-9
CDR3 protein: CASRKGWNTEAFF
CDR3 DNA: TGTGCCAGCAGAAAGGGGTGGAACACTGAAGCTTTCTTT